Listed here are 30 T cell receptor beta chains from one sample, sequenced in a study of long-term antiretroviral therapy in people with HIV. Sequencing relied on immunoSEQ assay v3.0, run at survey level. Generated by immunoSEQ multiplex PCR, the TCRdb table keeps only in-frame clones and is missing some. The sample lists roughly 34,000 clones, around 79% occurring once. Sequencing used unsorted PBMCs, obtained 1.9 years after starting antiretroviral therapy. Receptors were obtained from a man between 18 and 35 years old with HIV.

CDR3 coding DNA: TGTGCCAGCAGCTTGGAACGGGGGGCCATGGACACCGGGGAGCTGTTTTTT. Residues: CASSLERGAMDTGELFF. The J gene is TRBJ2-2, the V gene TRBV5-4; D possibly corresponds to TRBD2 (7 bases). Germline lookup yields CDR1 SGHNT and CDR2 YYREEE (reference sequence). V dropped 0 bases and J dropped 3 bases, with 15 bases sitting between them. The CDR3 is made up of 17 amino acids.

The chain joins TRBV5-1 to TRBJ2-5; D possibly corresponds to TRBD2 (6 bases). V was pared by 7 bases and J by 5 bases, with 18 bases between. Germline values: CDR1 SGHRS, CDR2 YFSETQ. The CDR3 loop spans 14 amino acids. In DNA, the CDR3 is TGCGCCAGCGGCGTCAGGGAGGTAGGGGAGACCCAGTACTTC. It is translated as CASGVREVGETQYF.

The V call is TRBV5-1, the J call TRBJ1-6, with TRBD1 as a possible D gene (5 bases). Germline V CDR1 and CDR2: SGHRS, YFSETQ. The CDR3 spans 13 residues. Trimming shortened V by 4 bases and J by 7 bases, and 9 bases separated the two germline ends. Written as DNA, the CDR3 is TGCGCCAGCAGCCCGGGACCGAATTCACCCCTCCACTTT. Its protein product is CASSPGPNSPLHF. The full variable domain, its missing parts supplied by reference TRBV5-1 and TRBJ1-6, is KAGVTQTPRYLIKTRGQQVTLSCSPISGHRSVSWYQQTPGQGLQFLFEYFSETQRNKGNFPGRFSGRQFSNSRSEMNVSTLELGDSALYLCASSPGPNSPLHFGNGTRLTVT.

There are a few counts of this clone. The CDR3 DNA is TGTGCCAGCAGTGGGACAGGGTTCACCGGGGAGCTGTTTTTT. Translating it yields CASSGTGFTGELFF. The chain uses TRBV6-6 and TRBJ2-2; 9 bases fit TRBD1. This CDR3 has 14 amino acids. Trimming removed 5 bases from V and 4 bases from J; junction bases left unmatched: 2. The germline gives CDR1 MNHNY, CDR2 SVGAGI (reference sequence).

This chain joins TRBV27 and TRBJ1-5; TRBD1 matches at 9 bases. This CDR3 has 13 residues. Trimming cost V 4 bases and J 7 bases; bases outside gene matches: 2. From germline, CDR1 is MNHEY and CDR2 SMNVEV (reference sequence). The CDR3 here is CASSWTGDQPQHF. The CDR3 nucleotides are TGTGCCAGCAGTTGGACAGGGGACCAGCCCCAGCATTTT.

The J gene is TRBJ1-6, the V gene TRBV10-3; D gene ambiguous. V dropped 10 bases and J dropped 7 bases, with 14 bases sitting between them. This CDR3 spans 13 amino acids. In germline, CDR1 is ENHRY, CDR2 SYGVKD. The CDR3 loop is CATHRDLNSPLHF. CDR3 coding DNA: TGTGCCACCCACCGGGATCTAAATTCACCCCTCCACTTT.

The genes are TRBV5-1 and TRBJ1-6; D is undetermined. This CDR3 is 14 amino acids long. Germline loops: CDR1 SGHRS, CDR2 YFSETQ. V was cut by 0 bases and J by 9 bases, with 10 bases left in between. This chain's CDR3 is CASSLGESISPLHF. The CDR3 DNA sequence: TGCGCCAGCAGCTTGGGGGAGAGCATTTCACCCCTCCACTTT.

The chain employs TRBV5-6 and TRBJ1-5, with a possible D match to TRBD1 (5 bases). Germline V gene data show CDR1 as SGHDT and CDR2 as YYEEEE. The CDR3 extends over 15 amino acids. Trimming took off 0 bases at V and 6 bases at J, with 13 bases between the two ends. The CDR3 DNA follows: TGTGCCAGCAGCTTGGGGGCAGGGAATCTTCAGCCCCAGCATTTT. Translating it yields CASSLGAGNLQPQHF.

The rearrangement uses TRBV28 and TRBJ2-7; tentative D call: TRBD1 (5 bases). V was pared by 6 bases and J by 2 bases, with 14 bases between. CDR3 size: 14 residues. The germline CDR1 and CDR2 sequences are MDHEN and SYDVKM. This chain's CDR3 is CASSRVRGTYEQYF. CDR3 nucleotides: TGTGCCAGCAGCCGGGTTAGGGGCACCTACGAGCAGTACTTC.

This clone was detected once. The V call is TRBV5-1, the J call TRBJ2-5, with TRBD1 matching over 10 bases. V was clipped by 7 bases and J by 5 bases; unmatched bases: 8. Germline lookup yields CDR1 SGHRS and CDR2 YFSETQ. The CDR3 sequence is 14 residues long. The CDR3 DNA follows: TGCGCCAGCGGGGGAGGACAGGGGGTGGAGACCCAGTACTTC. Residues: CASGGGQGVETQYF.

J is TRBJ1-1 and V is TRBV5-4, with 8 bases lining up with TRBD1. CDR1 SGHNT and CDR2 YYREEE come from the germline V gene (reference sequence). The CDR3 runs to 15 residues. V lost 2 bases to trimming and J lost 4 bases; unmatched junction nucleotides: 7. CDR3 region: CASSLSGGAGTEAFF. The CDR3 DNA follows: TGTGCCAGCAGCTTATCAGGGGGCGCAGGCACTGAAGCTTTCTTT.

The rearrangement joins TRBV12-2 to TRBJ2-5; no DNA check was done on the table's D call, TRBD2. TRBV12-2 is flagged as a pseudogene. This CDR3 region has 12 residues. CDR3 coding DNA: TGTGCAAGTCGGCTACCCCAAGAGACCCAGTACTTC. This encodes CASRLPQETQYF.

The V gene is TRBV5-1, the J gene TRBJ1-4, with D possibly being TRBD1 (6 bases). Germline values: CDR1 SGHRS, CDR2 YFSETQ. Between the trimmed V and J ends, which lost 3 bases and 1 base, there was a span of 19 bases. The CDR3 is 18 residues long. The CDR3 protein is CASSSGQGPTITNEKLFF. CDR3 DNA sequence: TGCGCCAGCAGCTCTGGTCAGGGGCCGACTATAACTAATGAAAAACTGTTTTTT.

As DNA, the CDR3 is TGCGCCAGCAGCTTGGCCTGGGCCCCCGCCGCAGATACGCAGTATTTT. It is translated as CASSLAWAPAADTQYF. The V and J genes are TRBV5-1 and TRBJ2-3; D unresolved. Germline values: CDR1 SGHRS, CDR2 YFSETQ. V was shortened by 0 bases and J by 4 bases, with 15 bases between the two germline ends. The CDR3 loop spans 16 amino acids.

This clone was seen just once. For the CDR3, the DNA is TGTGCCAGCAGCTCCCAAGAGACCCAGTACTTC. Protein sequence: CASSSQETQYF. The chain combines TRBV5-4 with TRBJ2-5; no reliable D call. The CDR3 length is 11 residues. The germline V and J ends were trimmed by 3 bases and 1 base, with 1 base remaining between them. Germline V lookup: CDR1 SGHNT, CDR2 YYREEE (reference sequence).

This clone is medium-sized by share. The chain joins TRBV9 to TRBJ2-5; D possibly uses TRBD1 or TRBD2 (6 bases each). V was clipped by 4 bases and J by 2 bases, with 21 bases between them. There are 17 residues in the CDR3. Germline loops: CDR1 SGDLS, CDR2 YYNGEE. CDR3 amino acids: CASSPSPGGGRQETQYF. In DNA, the CDR3 is TGTGCCAGCAGCCCAAGTCCAGGTGGGGGGCGACAAGAGACCCAGTACTTC. Based on the CDR3 plus reference TRBV9 and TRBJ2-5, the full variable domain is DSGVTQTPKHLITATGQRVTLRCSPRSGDLSVYWYQQSLDQGLQFLIQYYNGEERAKGNILERFSAQQFPDLHSELNLSSLELGDSALYFCASSPSPGGGRQETQYFGPGTRLLVL.

V gene TRBV2 combines with J gene TRBJ2-1; a possible D gene is TRBD2 (6 bases). The V end lost 6 bases, the J end lost 7 bases, and 16 bases lay between the germline ends. Germline loops: CDR1 SNHLY, CDR2 FYNNEI. The CDR3 consists of 14 residues. The CDR3 nucleotides are TGTGCCAGCAGGGTTTTCGGCGGAGGGAATGAGCAGTTCTTC. It is translated as CASRVFGGGNEQFF.

V usage is TRBV30 and J usage is TRBJ2-7, with D tentatively TRBD1 (6 bases). This CDR3 comprises 14 residues. The germline gives CDR1 GTSNPN, CDR2 SVGIG (reference sequence). Trimming took off 4 bases at V and 3 bases at J, with 16 bases between the two ends. This CDR3 reads CAWTAQGQSYEQYF. CDR3 sequence (DNA): TGTGCCTGGACTGCGCAAGGACAGAGCTACGAGCAGTACTTC.

J is TRBJ1-2 and V is TRBV18; maybe TRBD1 (5 bases). Germline-derived CDR1 and CDR2 are KGHSH and LQKENI. Trimming removed 2 bases from V and 3 bases from J, with 10 bases in between. The CDR3 sequence is 14 residues long. CDR3 in DNA: TGTGCCAGCTCACCAACTCGGGGGTACTATGGCTACACCTTC. This translates into CASSPTRGYYGYTF.

CDR3 sequence reads: CASSDRKSVQETQYF. CDR3 nucleotides: TGTGCCAGCAGTGACCGAAAGTCCGTGCAAGAGACCCAGTACTTC. This chain joins TRBV25-1 and TRBJ2-5, with D uncertain. Germline CDR1 is MGHDK and CDR2 is SYGVNS. CDR3 length: 15 residues. V was cut by 3 bases and J by 2 bases, with 13 bases left in between.

J is TRBJ2-1 and V is TRBV18, with D unresolved. With 3 bases removed from V and 2 bases from J, the gap between germline ends came to 11 bases. The CDR3 has 15 amino acids. Germline loops: CDR1 KGHSH, CDR2 LQKENI. The CDR3 DNA follows: TGTGCCAGCTCACCCTCGGACGGACCCTACAATGAGCAGTTCTTC. This translates into CASSPSDGPYNEQFF.

This CDR3 is CASSLEPGHSGQPQHF. The CDR3 nucleotides read TGCGCCAGCAGCTTGGAACCGGGACATTCAGGTCAGCCCCAGCATTTT. The gene calls are TRBV5-1 and TRBJ1-5; D might be TRBD1 (6 bases). This CDR3 region has 16 residues. Germline CDR1 and CDR2: SGHRS and YFSETQ. Trimming pared 0 bases from V and 6 bases from J, leaving 16 bases between.

In this sample, this clone turned up once. The chain recombines TRBV6-5 with TRBJ2-3; no firm D call. The germline gives CDR1 MNHEY, CDR2 SVGAGI. Trimming cost V 6 bases and J 3 bases, with 4 bases left between them. This CDR3 region has 11 residues. CDR3 region: CASRVTDTQYF. The CDR3 DNA sequence: TGTGCCAGCAGGGTAACAGATACGCAGTATTTT.

The CDR3 DNA sequence: TGTGCCAGCAGGTGGAGGGAGACCCAGTACTTC. It yields the protein CASRWRETQYF. The chain joins TRBV27 to TRBJ2-5; tentative D call: TRBD2 (5 bases). The CDR3 is made up of 11 amino acids. V shed 6 bases and J shed 5 bases, with 7 bases lying between them. Germline assignment: CDR1 MNHEY and CDR2 SMNVEV (reference sequence).

CDR3 nucleotide sequence: TGTGCCAGCAGCTCCCTAAAGGGGCCACACTCCTACGAGCAGTACTTC. Protein product: CASSSLKGPHSYEQYF. J is TRBJ2-7 and V is TRBV7-9, with D perhaps matching TRBD1 (5 bases). The germline V gene has CDR1 SEHNR and CDR2 FQNEAQ (reference sequence). Trimming pared 4 bases from V and 0 bases from J, leaving 16 bases between. The CDR3 length is 16 residues. Based on the CDR3 plus reference TRBV7-9 and TRBJ2-7, the full variable domain is DTGVSQNPRHKITKRGQNVTFRCDPISEHNRLYWYRQTLGQGPEFLTYFQNEAQLEKSRLLSDRFSAERPKGSFSTLEIQRTEQGDSAMYLCASSSLKGPHSYEQYFGPGTRLTVT.

The CDR3 here is CASSFGLAGGEETQYF. The CDR3 DNA reads TGTGCCAGCAGCTTCGGACTAGCGGGGGGTGAGGAGACCCAGTACTTC. This chain links TRBV7-9 with TRBJ2-5; 14 bases agree with TRBD2. Germline trimming cut 3 bases from V and 5 bases from J; bases unmatched to any gene: 5. CDR3 length equals 16 residues. Germline V lookup: CDR1 SEHNR, CDR2 FQNEAQ (reference sequence).

The chain uses TRBV6-1 and TRBJ2-1, with TRBD2 as a possible D gene (5 bases). V lost 4 bases to trimming and J lost 0 bases, with 10 bases between them. The CDR3 contains 15 residues. Germline V CDR1 and CDR2: MNHNS, SASEGT. Here the CDR3 reads CASSALGSSYNEQFF. The CDR3 coding sequence is TGTGCCAGCAGTGCGCTGGGGAGCTCCTACAATGAGCAGTTCTTC.

This rearrangement joins TRBV6-5 to TRBJ2-7, with D perhaps matching TRBD2 (6 bases). CDR3 length equals 16 residues. CDR1 and CDR2 (germline): MNHEY, SVGAGI. Trimming left V 0 bases short and J 2 bases short, with 14 bases between. CDR3 sequence reads: CASSYSEGHLTYEQYF. The CDR3 DNA reads as TGTGCCAGCAGTTACTCGGAGGGGCACCTCACCTACGAGCAGTACTTC.

This rearrangement joins TRBV19 to TRBJ2-5; 9 positions agree with TRBD2. Per the germline V gene, CDR1 is LNHDA and CDR2 is SQIVND (reference sequence). The junction had 10 bases not matched to a gene; V was cut back by 7 bases and J by 4 bases. The CDR3 covers 15 residues. DNA of the CDR3: TGTGCCAGTACCCCAATCGCGGGGGGGCCAGAGACCCAGTACTTC. Translation gives CASTPIAGGPETQYF.

This chain connects TRBV29-1 to TRBJ1-1, with D perhaps TRBD1 (5 bases). Germline CDR1 SQVTM, CDR2 ANQGSEA. The CDR3 runs to 12 residues. Trimming left V 2 bases short and J 4 bases short, with 8 bases between. The CDR3 DNA reads TGCAGCGTTGAATCGGGGGGCACTGAAGCTTTCTTT. This translates into CSVESGGTEAFF.